These T cell receptor beta chains were read from a single sample in a study of control samples from healthy donors and cancer patients. Assay: immunoSEQ multiplex PCR; the TCRdb copy retains only in-frame clones and omits some. Of fewer than 200,000 clones in the sample, 88% were seen once. Sequencing input: blood. The source of these receptors is a woman aged 25 to 39 in good health. Both conserved end residues are part of each CDR3. The D gene is left open where the match is weak. Rows give clone size only sometimes, using once, few, many, or a class for an expanded clone.

TRBJ2-5,TRBD2,many,TRBV5-3,16,TGTGCCAGAAGCGGACGACTAGCGTCGGGGAGAGAGACCCAGTACTTC,CARSGRLASGRETQYF
TRBJ1-2,TRBD1,NA,TRBV5-6,15,TGTGCCAGCAGCCCGGGGGACAGGGGGCTCTATGGCTACACCTTC,CASSPGDRGLYGYTF
TRBJ2-6,TRBD1,NA,TRBV5-4,14,TGTGCCAGCAGCTCGAGGACAGGTGACAACGTCCTGACTTTC,CASSSRTGDNVLTF
TRBJ1-2,NA,NA,TRBV5-1,14,TGCGCCAGCACCCCTGGGGGCATTCACTATGGCTACACCTTC,CASTPGGIHYGYTF
TRBJ2-1,TRBD2,NA,TRBV30,18,TGTGCCTGGAGTGTTCCTAGCGGGGGGGTTAGCTCCTACAATGAGCAGTTCTTC,CAWSVPSGGVSSYNEQFF
TRBJ2-1,NA,NA,TRBV7-8,13,TGTGCCAGCAGCTTAGGCCTTAGCTCTGAGCAGTTCTTC,CASSLGLSSEQFF
TRBJ2-1,NA,NA,TRBV4-2,11,TGTGCCAGCAGCCAAGGTAATGAGCAGTTCTTC,CASSQGNEQFF
TRBJ2-3,NA,NA,TRBV2,14,TGTGCCAGCAGTATGCAATACACCTCAGATACGCAGTATTTT,CASSMQYTSDTQYF
TRBJ2-5,NA,NA,TRBV6-5,12,TGTGCCAGCGGGGCTAGCCGCGAGACCCAGTACTTC,CASGASRETQYF
TRBJ1-2,NA,NA,TRBV6-1,12,TGTGCCAGCAGTGAAGATAGGGTGGGCTACACCTTC,CASSEDRVGYTF
TRBJ2-7,NA,NA,TRBV28,13,TGTGCCACTAAAGGGGGTATGAGAAACGAGCAGTACTTC,CATKGGMRNEQYF
TRBJ2-1,TRBD2,NA,TRBV5-4,15,TGTGCCAGCAGCTGGGGACTAGCGGGGAACAATGAGCAGTTCTTC,CASSWGLAGNNEQFF
TRBJ1-1,NA,NA,TRBV7-8,12,TGTGCCAGCAGCCCGCCTACAAGGGGGGTCTTCTTT,CASSPPTRGVFF
TRBJ1-2,NA,NA,TRBV7-9,16,TGTGCCAGCAGCTTTCGGGTGGGCAGTCAAGACTATGGCTACACCTTC,CASSFRVGSQDYGYTF
TRBJ1-4,TRBD1,NA,TRBV19,15,TGTGCCAGTAGTATTCGGCAGGGGGATAGTGAAAAACTGTTTTTT,CASSIRQGDSEKLFF
TRBJ2-7,NA,few,TRBV7-8,12,TGTGCCAGCAGCACGGGACTTAACGAGCAGTACTTC,CASSTGLNEQYF
TRBJ2-7,NA,NA,TRBV3-1/TRBV3-2,12,TGTGCCAGCAGCCATTATAACTACGAGCAGTACTTC,CASSHYNYEQYF
TRBJ2-5,TRBD2,once,TRBV7-9,16,TGTGCCAGCAGCTTAGGGGCTAGCGGGAGTTTTGAGACCCAGTACTTC,CASSLGASGSFETQYF
TRBJ2-1,TRBD2,once,TRBV11-2,15,TGTGCCAGCAGCTCGCTAGCGGGGGCCGAAAATGAGCAGTTCTTC,CASSSLAGAENEQFF
TRBJ1-4,NA,NA,TRBV28,17,TGTGCCAGCAGTTTATTAGGGGGGGATAGGACTAATGAAAAACTGTTTTTT,CASSLLGGDRTNEKLFF
TRBJ2-2,NA,NA,TRBV6-2/TRBV6-3,15,TGTGCCAGCAGTTCCGCCGGGATCTTTACCGGGGAGCTGTTTTTT,CASSSAGIFTGELFF
TRBJ2-7,NA,once,TRBV5-1,15,TGCGCCAGCAGTACGACGGGGGCGGGCCTGGACGAGCAGTACTTC,CASSTTGAGLDEQYF
TRBJ1-2,NA,NA,TRBV6-5,14,TGTGCCAGCAGAGAGGGACGGATTTACCATGGCTACACCTTC,CASREGRIYHGYTF
TRBJ2-3,NA,NA,TRBV6-5,14,TGTGCCAGCAGCCGGACAGTGGAGGGAGATACGCAGTATTTT,CASSRTVEGDTQYF
TRBJ2-2,TRBD2,NA,TRBV9,13,TGTGCCTGGTCGGGACTAAACACCGGGGAGCTGTTTTTT,CAWSGLNTGELFF
TRBJ2-3,TRBD1,NA,TRBV2,15,TGTGCCAGCATCGCCGGGACAGGGGGCACAGATACGCAGTATTTT,CASIAGTGGTDTQYF
TRBJ1-4,TRBD1,NA,TRBV7-9,14,TGTGCCAGCAGCTCGGGACAGGGGGATGAAAAACTGTTTTTT,CASSSGQGDEKLFF
TRBJ2-7,NA,NA,TRBV5-6,13,TGTGCCAGCAGCTTGTTCTCCTCCTACGAGCAGTACTTC,CASSLFSSYEQYF
TRBJ2-3,NA,NA,TRBV28,12,TGTGCCAGCAATGTAAACACAGATACGCAGTATTTT,CASNVNTDTQYF
TRBJ1-6,TRBD1,NA,TRBV19,16,TGTGCCAGTAGTATAGACGCGGACAGGGTTAATTCACCCCTCCACTTT,CASSIDADRVNSPLHF
TRBJ2-2,NA,NA,TRBV7-9,12,TGTGCCAGCAGCTTAGACACCGGGGAGCTGTTTTTT,CASSLDTGELFF
TRBJ1-2,NA,NA,TRBV5-1,14,TGCGCCAGCAGCAGAGAAAATATTAACTATGGCTACACCTTC,CASSRENINYGYTF
TRBJ2-7,TRBD2,once,TRBV7-9,16,TGTGCCAGCAGCTTAGGAACCTGGGGGGGGACCTACGAGCAGTACTTC,CASSLGTWGGTYEQYF
TRBJ1-5,TRBD1,NA,TRBV6-5,15,TGTGCCAGCAGTACCGACAGGGGGCGCGGTCAGCCCCAGCATTTT,CASSTDRGRGQPQHF
TRBJ2-5,TRBD2,few,TRBV3-1/TRBV3-2,14,TGTGCCAGCAGCCAAGGGGCGGGAGCGGGGACCCAGTACTTC,CASSQGAGAGTQYF
TRBJ2-3,NA,NA,TRBV28,15,TGTGCCAGCTCCCTGACCGGGACTGGCACAGATACGCAGTATTTT,CASSLTGTGTDTQYF
TRBJ1-1,NA,NA,TRBV4-1,16,TGCGCCAGCAGCCCCACAGAGTTGGGGGGCGGGATTGAAGCTTTCTTT,CASSPTELGGGIEAFF
TRBJ2-4,TRBD1,NA,TRBV5-1,15,TGCGCCAGCAGCACTCAGGGGGCTCGGGGAAACATTCAGTACTTC,CASSTQGARGNIQYF
TRBJ1-2,NA,NA,TRBV2,14,TGTGCCAGCAGGGGGAGGACAGTTAACTATGGCTACACCTTC,CASRGRTVNYGYTF
TRBJ2-7,NA,NA,TRBV28,12,TGTGCCAGCACGCAGGTACGCCAAGAGCAGTACTTC,CASTQVRQEQYF
TRBJ2-3,TRBD2,NA,TRBV9,16,TGTGCCAGCAGCGTAGGGGCTAGCGGGGCCCCAGATACGCAGTATTTT,CASSVGASGAPDTQYF
TRBJ1-6,NA,once,TRBV6-1,15,TGTGCCAGCAGTGAAGGACGGCTCCTTGAAGGGACCCTCCACTTT,CASSEGRLLEGTLHF
TRBJ2-5,NA,NA,TRBV2,11,TGTGCCAGCAGACGGGGGGAGACCCAGTACTTC,CASRRGETQYF
TRBJ1-2,NA,NA,TRBV25-1,15,TGTGCCAGCAGTGAAGGGTTGAACCCTTACTATGGCTACACCTTC,CASSEGLNPYYGYTF
TRBJ1-5,NA,few,TRBV6-6,13,TGTGCCAGTTGTTTAGAGTATGGCCAGCCCCAGCATTTT,CASCLEYGQPQHF
TRBJ2-5,NA,NA,TRBV5-1,13,TGCGCCAGCAGCACGGGCAACCGGGAGACCCAGTACTTC,CASSTGNRETQYF
TRBJ1-3,TRBD1,NA,TRBV28,14,TGTGCCAGCAGACGGACAGGCGGACTGAACACCATATATTTT,CASRRTGGLNTIYF
TRBJ2-1,TRBD2,NA,TRBV7-9,16,TGTGCCAGCAGCGCCCTCCGGGACTACGAGAACAATGAGCAGTTCTTC,CASSALRDYENNEQFF
TRBJ2-7,NA,NA,TRBV27,13,TGTGCCAGCAGTTTGGGACGGACCTACGAGCAGTACTTC,CASSLGRTYEQYF
TRBJ1-2,NA,many,TRBV5-1,13,TGCGCCAGCAGCTTGGACCCCGTCTATGGCTACACCTTC,CASSLDPVYGYTF
TRBJ2-1,NA,NA,TRBV12-3/TRBV12-4,10,TGTGCCAGCAGTTTAGGAGAGCAGTTCTTC,CASSLGEQFF